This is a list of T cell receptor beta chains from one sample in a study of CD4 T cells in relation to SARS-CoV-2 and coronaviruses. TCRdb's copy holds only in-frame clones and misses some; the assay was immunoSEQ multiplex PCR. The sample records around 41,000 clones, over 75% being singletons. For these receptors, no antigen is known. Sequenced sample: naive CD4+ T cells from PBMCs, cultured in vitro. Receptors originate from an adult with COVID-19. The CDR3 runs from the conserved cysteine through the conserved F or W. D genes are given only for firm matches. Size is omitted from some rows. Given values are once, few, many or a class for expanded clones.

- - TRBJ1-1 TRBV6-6 CASSYQGLNTEAFF TGTGCCAGCAGTTACCAGGGACTTAACACTGAAGCTTTCTTT
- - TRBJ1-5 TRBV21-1 CATRRGGNQPQHF TGTGCCACCCGGAGAGGAGGCAATCAGCCCCAGCATTTT
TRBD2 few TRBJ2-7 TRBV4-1 CASSLGLAGGQMSEQYF TGCGCCAGCAGCCTCGGACTAGCGGGAGGGCAGATGAGTGAGCAGTACTTC
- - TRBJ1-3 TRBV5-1 CASSLSGKGNTIYF TGCGCCAGCAGCCTGTCAGGGAAGGGAAACACCATATATTTT
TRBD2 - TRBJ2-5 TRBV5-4 CASSFPFSGSATETQYF TGTGCCAGCAGCTTTCCGTTTAGCGGGAGTGCGACGGAGACCCAGTACTTC
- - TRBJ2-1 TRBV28 CASSSPPANANEQFF TGTGCCAGCAGTTCCCCTCCTGCCAACGCTAATGAGCAGTTCTTC
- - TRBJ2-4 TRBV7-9 CASSHPLTNIQYF TGTGCCAGCAGCCATCCCCTTACAAACATTCAGTACTTC
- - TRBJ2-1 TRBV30 CAWSLGKQFF TGTGCCTGGAGTTTGGGTAAGCAGTTCTTC
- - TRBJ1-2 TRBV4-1 CASSQGTRDPWDGYTF TGCGCCAGCAGCCAAGGGACCCGGGACCCTTGGGATGGCTACACCTTC
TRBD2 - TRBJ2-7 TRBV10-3 CAISGETSGLSYEQYF TGTGCCATCAGTGGCGAGACTAGCGGTCTCTCCTACGAGCAGTACTTC
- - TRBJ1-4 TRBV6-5 CASSSPGANEKLFF TGTGCCAGCAGTAGCCCGGGGGCTAATGAAAAACTGTTTTTT
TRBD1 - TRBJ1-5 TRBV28 CASSSLDRAGNQPQHF TGTGCCAGCAGTTCGTTAGACAGGGCTGGCAATCAGCCCCAGCATTTT
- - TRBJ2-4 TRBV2 CASSGAERGKNIQYF TGTGCCAGCAGCGGAGCGGAACGGGGCAAAAACATTCAGTACTTC
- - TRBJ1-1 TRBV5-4 CASSFRNVRNTEAFF TGTGCCAGCAGCTTTAGAAACGTAAGGAACACTGAAGCTTTCTTT